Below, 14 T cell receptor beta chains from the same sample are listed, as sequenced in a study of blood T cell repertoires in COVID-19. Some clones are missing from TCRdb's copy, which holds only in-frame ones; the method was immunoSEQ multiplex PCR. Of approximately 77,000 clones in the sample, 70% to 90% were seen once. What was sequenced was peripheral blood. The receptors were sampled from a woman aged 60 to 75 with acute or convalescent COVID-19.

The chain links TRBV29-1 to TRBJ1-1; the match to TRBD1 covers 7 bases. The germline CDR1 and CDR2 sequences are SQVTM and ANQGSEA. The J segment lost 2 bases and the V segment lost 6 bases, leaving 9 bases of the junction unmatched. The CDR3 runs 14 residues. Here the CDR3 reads CSVDLTGSNTEAFF. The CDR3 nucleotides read TGCAGCGTCGACCTGACAGGGTCCAACACTGAAGCTTTCTTT.

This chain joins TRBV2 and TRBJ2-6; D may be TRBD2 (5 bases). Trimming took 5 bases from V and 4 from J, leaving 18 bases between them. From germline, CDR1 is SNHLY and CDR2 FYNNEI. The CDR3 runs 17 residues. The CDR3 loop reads CASSSGPRGSGANVLTF. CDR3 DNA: TGTGCCAGCAGTTCCGGGCCCAGAGGGTCCGGGGCCAACGTCCTGACTTTC. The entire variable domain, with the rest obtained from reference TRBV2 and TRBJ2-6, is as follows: EPEVTQTPSHQVTQMGQEVILRCVPISNHLYFYWYRQILGQKVEFLVSFYNNEISEKSEIFDDQFSVERPDGSNFTLKIRSTKLEDSAMYFCASSSGPRGSGANVLTFGAGSRLTVL.

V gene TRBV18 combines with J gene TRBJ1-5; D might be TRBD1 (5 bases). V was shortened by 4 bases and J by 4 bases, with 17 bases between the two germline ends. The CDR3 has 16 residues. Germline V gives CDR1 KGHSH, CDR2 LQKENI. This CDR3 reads CASSLTYGGMNQPQHF. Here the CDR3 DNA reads TGTGCCAGCTCACTAACTTACGGGGGGATGAATCAGCCCCAGCATTTT. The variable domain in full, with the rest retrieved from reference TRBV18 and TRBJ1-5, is NAGVMQNPRHLVRRRGQEARLRCSPMKGHSHVYWYRQLPEEGLKFMVYLQKENIIDESGMPKERFSAEFPKEGPSILRIQQVVRGDSAAYFCASSLTYGGMNQPQHFGDGTRLSIL.

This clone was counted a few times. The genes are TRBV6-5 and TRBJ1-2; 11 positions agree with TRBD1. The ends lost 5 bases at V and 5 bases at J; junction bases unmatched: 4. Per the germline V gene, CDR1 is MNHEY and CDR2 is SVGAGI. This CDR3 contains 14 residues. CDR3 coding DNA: TGTGCCAGCAGTCGGACAGGGGGCGCTTATGGCTACACCTTC. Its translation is CASSRTGGAYGYTF.

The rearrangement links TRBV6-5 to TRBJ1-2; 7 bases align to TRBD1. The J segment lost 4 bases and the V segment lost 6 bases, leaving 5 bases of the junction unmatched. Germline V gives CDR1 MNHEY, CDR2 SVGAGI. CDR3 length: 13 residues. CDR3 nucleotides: TGTGCCAGCAGGGAGACAGGGCTCTATGGCTACACCTTC. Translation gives CASRETGLYGYTF.

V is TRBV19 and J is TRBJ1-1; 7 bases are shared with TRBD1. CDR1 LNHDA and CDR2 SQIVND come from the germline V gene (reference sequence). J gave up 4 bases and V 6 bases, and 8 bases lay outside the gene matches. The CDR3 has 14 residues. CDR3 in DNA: TGTGCCAGTAGCCGAACCCGGGACAGCACTGAAGCTTTCTTT. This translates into CASSRTRDSTEAFF.

CDR3 sequence (DNA): TGTGCCAGCTCACCCGGGACAGGGGATAATTCACCCCTCCACTTT. Its translation is CASSPGTGDNSPLHF. The V and J genes are TRBV18 and TRBJ1-6; the match to TRBD1 covers 10 bases. The CDR3 totals 15 residues. Germline V lookup: CDR1 KGHSH, CDR2 LQKENI. The V gene end was trimmed by 3 bases and the J gene end by 5 bases; junction bases not matched to a gene: 1. Full variable domain (rest looked up from reference TRBV18 and TRBJ1-6): NAGVMQNPRHLVRRRGQEARLRCSPMKGHSHVYWYRQLPEEGLKFMVYLQKENIIDESGMPKERFSAEFPKEGPSILRIQQVVRGDSAAYFCASSPGTGDNSPLHFGNGTRLTVT.

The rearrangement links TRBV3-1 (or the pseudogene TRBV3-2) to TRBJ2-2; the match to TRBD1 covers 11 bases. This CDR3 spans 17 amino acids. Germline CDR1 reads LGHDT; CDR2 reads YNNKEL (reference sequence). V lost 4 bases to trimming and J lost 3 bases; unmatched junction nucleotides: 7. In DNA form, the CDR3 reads TGTGCCAGCAGCCTTACCGGGACAGGGGGAGACACCGGGGAGCTGTTTTTT. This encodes CASSLTGTGGDTGELFF.

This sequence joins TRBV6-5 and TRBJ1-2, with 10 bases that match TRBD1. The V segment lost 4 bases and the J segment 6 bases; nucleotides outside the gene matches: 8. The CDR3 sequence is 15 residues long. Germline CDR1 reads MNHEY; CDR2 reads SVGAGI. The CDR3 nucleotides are TGTGCCAGCAGTTCTTGGGACAGGGGATCTAATGGCTACACCTTC. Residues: CASSSWDRGSNGYTF.

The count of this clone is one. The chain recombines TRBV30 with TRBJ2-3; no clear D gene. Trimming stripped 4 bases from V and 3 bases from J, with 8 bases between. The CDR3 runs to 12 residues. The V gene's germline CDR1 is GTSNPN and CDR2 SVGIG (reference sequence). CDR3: CAWTLLTDTQYF. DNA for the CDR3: TGTGCCTGGACTTTATTAACAGATACGCAGTATTTT.

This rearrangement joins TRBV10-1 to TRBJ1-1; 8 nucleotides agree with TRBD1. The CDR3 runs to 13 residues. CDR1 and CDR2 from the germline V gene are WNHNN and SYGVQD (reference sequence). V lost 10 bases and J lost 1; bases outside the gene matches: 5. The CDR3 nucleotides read TGCGCCACTCGGACAGGGAAGAACACTGAAGCTTTCTTT. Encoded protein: CATRTGKNTEAFF.

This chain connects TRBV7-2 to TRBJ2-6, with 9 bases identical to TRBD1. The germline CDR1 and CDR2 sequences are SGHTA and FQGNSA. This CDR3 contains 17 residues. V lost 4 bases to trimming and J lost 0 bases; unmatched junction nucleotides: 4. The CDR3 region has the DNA TGTGCCAGCAGCTCGGGACAGGGAGACTCTGGGGCCAACGTCCTGACTTTC. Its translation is CASSSGQGDSGANVLTF.

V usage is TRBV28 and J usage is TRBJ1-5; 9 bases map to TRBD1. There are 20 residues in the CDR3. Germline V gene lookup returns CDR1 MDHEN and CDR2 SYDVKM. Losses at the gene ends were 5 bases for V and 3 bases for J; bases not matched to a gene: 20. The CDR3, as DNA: TGTGCCAGCAGTCGATCAACCTTTTCCGGACAGGGGCAGCACAATCAGCCCCAGCATTTT. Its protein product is CASSRSTFSGQGQHNQPQHF. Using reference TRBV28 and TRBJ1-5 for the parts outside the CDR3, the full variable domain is DVKVTQSSRYLVKRTGEKVFLECVQDMDHENMFWYRQDPGLGLRLIYFSYDVKMKEKGDIPEGYSVSREKKERFSLILESASTNQTSMYLCASSRSTFSGQGQHNQPQHFGDGTRLSIL.

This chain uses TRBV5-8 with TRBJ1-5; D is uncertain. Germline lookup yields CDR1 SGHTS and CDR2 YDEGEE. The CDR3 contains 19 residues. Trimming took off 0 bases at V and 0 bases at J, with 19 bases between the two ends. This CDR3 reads CASSLAWSVPIYSNQPQHF. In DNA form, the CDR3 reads TGTGCCAGCAGCTTGGCTTGGTCGGTCCCCATATATAGCAATCAGCCCCAGCATTTT.